Presented here are 26 T cell receptor beta chains from one specimen sequenced in a study of T cell repertoires in cytomegalovirus infection. TCRdb recomputed calls from the reads with MiXCR, one row per CDR3 protein. The data contain roughly 240,000 distinct CDR3 sequences, 5% to 8.5% of them singletons. Sample: PBMCs. The origin of the receptors is a human donor in good health (CMV status not recorded). Some clones in this sample may be carry-over from other donors' samples.

This clonotype has ten or more counts. This chain links TRBV20-1 with TRBJ2-5; TRBD2 aligns across 7 bases. The J segment lost 3 bases and the V segment lost 1 base, leaving 11 bases of the junction unmatched. CDR1 is DFQATT and CDR2 is SNEGSKA in the germline V gene (reference sequence). The CDR3 is 16 residues long. The CDR3 coding sequence is TGCAGTGCTAGAGTCCAGACCGGGGGGAGAGAAGAGACCCAGTACTTC. Translation gives CSARVQTGGREETQYF.

This clonotype was seen ten or more times. J is TRBJ2-5 and V is TRBV5-6; D might be TRBD1 or TRBD2, each matching 5 bases. Germline V gives CDR1 SGHDT, CDR2 YYEEEE. CDR3 length: 15 amino acids. Trimming shortened V by 4 bases and J by 2 bases, and 15 bases separated the two germline ends. The CDR3 DNA sequence: TGTGCCAGCAGCGCCGGGACGGCGACGCAAGAGACCCAGTACTTC. Its protein product is CASSAGTATQETQYF.

This clonotype appeared a few times. The genes are TRBV29-1 and TRBJ2-5; D is ambiguous. The length of the CDR3 is 13 residues. Germline CDR1 SQVTM, CDR2 ANQGSEA. Trimming removed 2 bases from V and 6 bases from J, with 13 bases in between. The CDR3 DNA reads TGCAGCGTTGAATCCGGGTTGGGAAAGACCCAGTACTTC. Its translation: CSVESGLGKTQYF. Complete variable domain (other parts from reference TRBV29-1 and TRBJ2-5): SAVISQKPSRDICQRGTSLTIQCQVDSQVTMMFWYRQQPGQSLTLIATANQGSEATYESGFVIDKFPISRPNLTFSTLTVSNMSPEDSSIYLCSVESGLGKTQYFGPGTRLLVL.

This clonotype was detected many times. This chain joins TRBV7-2 and TRBJ1-2, with 12 positions matching TRBD1. Per the germline V gene, CDR1 is SGHTA and CDR2 is FQGNSA. This CDR3 comprises 15 residues. Trimming took 5 bases from V and 4 from J; bases not matched to a gene: 5. The CDR3 loop is CASSPGTGGSYGYTF. The CDR3 DNA is TGTGCCAGCAGCCCTGGGACAGGGGGCAGCTATGGCTACACCTTC.

This clonotype has at least ten counts. The J gene is TRBJ2-7, the V gene TRBV15; D not resolved. The CDR3 totals 15 residues. V lost 2 bases to trimming and J lost 3 bases, with 14 bases between them. Germline assignment: CDR1 LNHNV and CDR2 YYDKDF (reference sequence). The CDR3: CATSRSPSSGYEQYF. CDR3 sequence (DNA): TGTGCCACCAGCAGAAGTCCCTCAAGTGGCTACGAGCAGTACTTC.

This clonotype turned up a few times. This chain connects TRBV29-1 to TRBJ2-1; unclear D gene. With 5 bases removed from V and 10 bases from J, the gap between germline ends came to 6 bases. CDR3 length: 9 amino acids. Germline values: CDR1 SQVTM, CDR2 ANQGSEA. CDR3 residues: CSVLEEQFF. In DNA, the CDR3 is TGCAGCGTTTTGGAGGAGCAGTTCTTC.

This clonotype was recorded many times. The chain recombines TRBV20-1 with TRBJ2-3; either TRBD1 or TRBD2 may supply D (5 bases each). Germline values: CDR1 DFQATT, CDR2 SNEGSKA (reference sequence). Trimming left V 4 bases short and J 4 bases short, with 9 bases between. CDR3 length: 12 amino acids. The CDR3 reads CSANGGADTQYF. The CDR3 DNA is TGCAGTGCTAATGGGGGAGCAGATACGCAGTATTTT.

This clonotype was detected many times. The chain is built from TRBV28 and TRBJ2-2; D uncertain. V dropped 6 bases and J dropped 0 bases, with 8 bases sitting between them. The CDR3 runs 14 residues. CDR1 and CDR2 from the germline V gene are MDHEN and SYDVKM. CDR3 residues: CASRRSANTGELFF. The DNA of the CDR3 is TGTGCCAGCAGGAGGTCCGCGAACACCGGGGAGCTGTTTTTT.

This clonotype was seen repeatedly, ten times or more. This chain links TRBV7-9 with TRBJ2-7, with TRBD1 identical over 9 bases. Germline loops: CDR1 SEHNR, CDR2 FQNEAQ (reference sequence). The CDR3 has 17 residues. Trimming at V came to 5 bases and at J to 3 bases, leaving 14 bases not matched to a gene. The CDR3 nucleotides are TGTGCCAGCAGCCCATCATCCGGGACAGGGTTTCTCTACGAGCAGTACTTC. Encoded protein: CASSPSSGTGFLYEQYF.

This clonotype was found many times. The V gene is TRBV20-1, the J gene TRBJ2-6; D ambiguous. The germline gives CDR1 DFQATT, CDR2 SNEGSKA (reference sequence). This CDR3 has 14 amino acids. Between the trimmed V and J ends, which lost 3 bases and 0 bases, there was a span of 6 bases. CDR3 region: CSASMDSGANVLTF. Written as DNA, the CDR3 is TGCAGTGCTAGTATGGACTCTGGGGCCAACGTCCTGACTTTC.

In this sample, this clonotype turned up many times. The chain employs TRBV18 and TRBJ2-7; D is unresolved. The CDR3 covers 13 residues. The V gene lost 3 bases and the J gene lost 7 bases, with 13 bases spanning the gap. Germline loops: CDR1 KGHSH, CDR2 LQKENI. The CDR3 DNA reads as TGTGCCAGCTCACCGGACGCAGTCGGGGAGCAGTACTTC. This encodes CASSPDAVGEQYF.

About this clonotype itself: A much larger clone differs by one base, so this may be a read error. The chain has TRBV5-1 and TRBJ1-2, with D possibly being TRBD1 (6 bases). V was clipped by 10 bases and J by 8 bases, with 21 bases between them. The CDR3 length is 13 residues. CDR1 and CDR2 from the germline V gene are SGHRS and YFSETQ. The CDR3 sequence is CAPQEGGIYGYTF. CDR3 nucleotides: TGCGCCCCACAGGAGGGGGGAATATACGGCTACACCTTC. The whole variable domain, remainder taken from reference TRBV5-1 and TRBJ1-2, is KAGVTQTPRYLIKTRGQQVTLSCSPISGHRSVSWYQQTPGQGLQFLFEYFSETQRNKGNFPGRFSGRQFSNSRSEMNVSTLELGDSALYLCAPQEGGIYGYTFGSGTRLTVV.

This clonotype was counted many times. The V gene is TRBV7-2, the J gene TRBJ2-5; D may be TRBD2 (5 bases). CDR1 and CDR2 (germline): SGHTA, FQGNSA. This CDR3 has 14 amino acids. Trimming left V 5 bases short and J 1 base short, with 11 bases between. For the CDR3, the DNA is TGTGCCAGCAGCGATTGGACTTTCCAAGAGACCCAGTACTTC. Encoded protein: CASSDWTFQETQYF. The variable domain in full, completed from reference TRBV7-2 and TRBJ2-5, reads GAGVSQSPSNKVTEKGKDVELRCDPISGHTALYWYRQSLGQGLEFLIYFQGNSAPDKSGLPSDRFSAERTGGSVSTLTIQRTQQEDSAVYLCASSDWTFQETQYFGPGTRLLVL.

This clonotype was seen at least ten times. DNA of the CDR3: TGCGCCAGCAGCCAAGAAGGTAGCGGGGTAGGCACAGATACGCAGTATTTT. Translation gives CASSQEGSGVGTDTQYF. The gene calls are TRBV4-3 and TRBJ2-3; 8 nucleotides line up with TRBD2. Germline CDR1 LGHNA, CDR2 YSLEER. The trim removed 0 bases at V and 1 base at J, leaving 6 bases unmatched. This CDR3 contains 17 residues.

This clonotype appeared many times. V gene TRBV20-1 combines with J gene TRBJ1-2; 7 nucleotides align to TRBD1. CDR3 length equals 13 residues. V shed 6 bases, J shed 3 bases, and the junction held 7 bases outside the gene matches. In germline, CDR1 is DFQATT, CDR2 SNEGSKA (reference sequence). CDR3 DNA: TGCAGTGCCACTACAGGACAGGACTATGGCTACACCTTC. This sequence encodes CSATTGQDYGYTF.

This clonotype came up many times. The chain couples TRBV7-2 to TRBJ2-5; no definite D call. This CDR3 contains 14 residues. Trimming pared 1 base from V and 2 bases from J, leaving 8 bases between. Per germline, CDR1 SGHTA and CDR2 FQGNSA. This chain's CDR3 is CASSLDRVQETQYF. The CDR3, as DNA: TGTGCCAGCAGCTTAGACAGAGTTCAAGAGACCCAGTACTTC.

This clonotype was observed at least ten times. The rearrangement links TRBV20-1 to TRBJ1-3; possibly TRBD1 for D (6 bases). The CDR3 runs to 13 residues. CDR1 and CDR2 from the germline V gene are DFQATT and SNEGSKA (reference sequence). V was trimmed by 5 bases and J by 8 bases, leaving 16 bases between them. The CDR3 region is CSAPRPGEDTIYF. CDR3 DNA: TGCAGTGCTCCACGGCCAGGGGAGGACACCATATATTTT.

This clonotype was counted at least ten times. The V call is TRBV7-2, the J call TRBJ2-6, with D tentatively TRBD1 or TRBD2 (5 bases each). Trimming took off 5 bases at V and 0 bases at J, with 14 bases between the two ends. Per germline, CDR1 SGHTA and CDR2 FQGNSA. The CDR3 covers 17 residues. CDR3 bases: TGTGCCAGCAGCCAACCGGGACGGACCTCTGGGGCCAACGTCCTGACTTTC. This encodes CASSQPGRTSGANVLTF.

At least ten counts were recorded for this clonotype. The V gene is TRBV12-3 or TRBV12-4, the J gene TRBJ2-2; 8 bases align to TRBD1. The CDR3 has 14 residues. V trimming: 8 bases; J trimming: 2 bases; junction bases outside the gene matches: 4. This chain's CDR3 is CASWTGKNTGELFF. CDR3 in DNA: TGTGCCAGCTGGACAGGGAAAAACACCGGGGAGCTGTTTTTT.

In this sample, this clonotype turned up many times. The chain carries TRBV7-2 and TRBJ1-6; unclear D gene. Trimming took 2 bases from V and 0 from J, leaving 11 bases between them. There are 17 residues in the CDR3. Germline assignment: CDR1 SGHTA and CDR2 FQGNSA. The CDR3 sequence is CASSLTRPSSYNSPLHF. The CDR3 coding sequence is TGTGCCAGCAGCTTAACACGGCCGAGCTCCTATAATTCACCCCTCCACTTT.

This clonotype has ten or more counts. This chain links TRBV7-2 with TRBJ1-2; 8 positions agree with TRBD1. The germline gives CDR1 SGHTA, CDR2 FQGNSA. This CDR3 spans 17 amino acids. V was pared by 1 base and J by 7 bases, with 14 bases of the junction left unmatched. CDR3 DNA: TGTGCCAGCAGCTTAGTCCGAGGTGACAGGGGATTGAGTGGCTACACCTTC. This encodes CASSLVRGDRGLSGYTF.

This clonotype was found a few times. The chain employs TRBV24-1 and TRBJ2-1, with 10 bases lining up with TRBD2. V trimming: 0 bases; J trimming: 10 bases; junction bases outside the gene matches: 2. The CDR3 has 14 amino acids. Germline V gene lookup returns CDR1 KGHDR and CDR2 SFDVKD. CDR3 sequence reads: CATSDLETSGEQFF. DNA for the CDR3: TGTGCCACCAGTGATTTGGAGACTAGCGGGGAGCAGTTCTTC.

There are many counts of this clonotype. The V call is TRBV5-1, the J call TRBJ2-7; maybe TRBD1 (7 bases). V was pared by 4 bases and J by 5 bases, with 16 bases between. Germline CDR1 reads SGHRS; CDR2 reads YFSETQ. The CDR3 consists of 14 residues. The CDR3 reads CASSLATGPHEQYF. The CDR3 region has the DNA TGCGCCAGCAGCCTAGCGACAGGGCCACACGAGCAGTACTTC.

There are many counts of this clonotype. The chain links TRBV4-2 to TRBJ2-7; no definite D call. Germline V gene data show CDR1 as LGHNA and CDR2 as YNFKEQ. The CDR3 is 11 amino acids. V was trimmed by 0 bases and J by 6 bases, leaving 3 bases between them. The CDR3 spells CASSQEAEQYF. The CDR3 coding sequence is TGTGCCAGCAGCCAAGAGGCCGAGCAGTACTTC.

This clonotype was recorded at least ten times. The chain uses TRBV28 and TRBJ1-3; D not certain. This CDR3 is 15 amino acids long. CDR1 is MDHEN and CDR2 is SYDVKM in the germline V gene. The V gene lost 6 bases and the J gene lost 6 bases, with 18 bases spanning the gap. CDR3 sequence: CASSPPQAAINTIYF. In DNA form, the CDR3 reads TGTGCCAGCAGCCCTCCGCAGGCCGCAATAAACACCATATATTTT.

This clonotype was counted at least ten times. The chain combines TRBV7-9 with TRBJ1-1, with a possible D match to TRBD1 (5 bases). Germline-derived CDR1 and CDR2 are SEHNR and FQNEAQ (reference sequence). Trimming left V 6 bases short and J 5 bases short, with 10 bases between. CDR3 length equals 12 residues. The CDR3 loop is CASRGRETEAFF. In nucleotides, the CDR3 is TGTGCCAGCAGGGGGCGCGAGACTGAAGCTTTCTTT.